The 14 T cell receptor beta chains in this list originate from one sample, sequenced in a study of blood T cell repertoires in COVID-19. TCRdb's copy holds only in-frame clones and misses some; the assay was immunoSEQ multiplex PCR. Among fewer than 80,000 clones listed, roughly 90% were seen once. What was sequenced was peripheral blood. These receptors all come from a human donor in a cohort sampled during active COVID-19.

V gene TRBV24-1 combines with J gene TRBJ2-7; a possible D gene is TRBD2 (5 bases). V was clipped by 3 bases and J by 1 base, with 18 bases between them. The CDR3 has 17 amino acids. Germline loops: CDR1 KGHDR, CDR2 SFDVKD. The CDR3 DNA sequence: TGTGCCACCAGTGATGCCGGAGGCACTGGGCGTTCCTACGAGCAGTACTTC. This codes for CATSDAGGTGRSYEQYF.

CDR3 bases: TGTGCCAGTAGATCCCCGGGACAGGGAAACGGCTACACCTTC. The encoded protein is CASRSPGQGNGYTF. The rearrangement joins TRBV19 to TRBJ1-2, with 9 nucleotides matching TRBD1. Unmatched junction bases numbered 10, after V lost 6 bases and J lost 8 bases. The CDR3 is 14 residues long. Germline CDR1 and CDR2: LNHDA and SQIVND (reference sequence).

This chain links TRBV2 with TRBJ2-5; the match to TRBD2 covers 15 bases. Germline assignment: CDR1 SNHLY and CDR2 FYNNEI. There are 16 residues in the CDR3. V lost 6 bases, J lost 7 bases, and 9 bases stayed unmatched. For the CDR3, the DNA is TGTGCCAGCAGGAGCGGGACTAGCGGGGGGTCGGGGACCCAGTACTTC. It translates to CASRSGTSGGSGTQYF.

The CDR3 spells CASSLQGRAKNIQYF. The DNA for the CDR3 is TGTGCCAGCAGTCTCCAGGGGAGAGCCAAAAACATTCAGTACTTC. The chain couples TRBV27 to TRBJ2-4, with a weak D call TRBD1 (6 bases). V lost 5 bases and J lost 0, with 11 bases in between. The V gene's germline CDR1 is MNHEY and CDR2 SMNVEV (reference sequence). The CDR3 has 15 residues.

The gene calls are TRBV7-8 and TRBJ1-1; maybe TRBD1 (5 bases). Trimming cost V 2 bases and J 3 bases, with 7 bases left between them. The CDR3 spans 13 residues. Germline lookup yields CDR1 SGHVS and CDR2 FQNEAQ. The CDR3 region is CASSLQGHTEAFF. The CDR3 bases are TGTGCCAGCAGCTTACAGGGCCACACTGAAGCTTTCTTT.

The V call is TRBV7-8, the J call TRBJ2-2; a possible D gene is TRBD2 (6 bases). V lost 5 bases, J lost 2 bases, and 9 bases lay in between. This CDR3 has 14 residues. The germline CDR1 and CDR2 sequences are SGHVS and FQNEAQ. The DNA of the CDR3 is TGTGCCAGCAGCCGGGAGAAAAACACCGGGGAGCTGTTTTTT. It specifies CASSREKNTGELFF.

The chain joins TRBV5-1 to TRBJ2-7; TRBD2 matches 12 bases. Germline assignment: CDR1 SGHRS and CDR2 YFSETQ. V dropped 0 bases and J dropped 2; count of bases not matched to a gene: 6. This CDR3 region has 17 residues. The CDR3 nucleotides read TGCGCCAGCAGCTTGGGCCCCCTAGCGGGGGGGGCCTACGAGCAGTACTTC. Translation gives CASSLGPLAGGAYEQYF.

The rearrangement joins TRBV7-2 to TRBJ2-7, with a tentative D call TRBD1 (6 bases). This CDR3 has 16 amino acids. V was clipped by 0 bases and J by 5 bases, with 17 bases between them. Germline V gives CDR1 SGHTA, CDR2 FQGNSA. The CDR3 nucleotides read TGTGCCAGCAGCTTAGCAATGGCAGGGGTTAGGCACGAGCAGTACTTC. This sequence encodes CASSLAMAGVRHEQYF.

The V and J genes are TRBV20-1 and TRBJ2-7; 7 bases map to TRBD1. The CDR3 is 13 residues long. J was trimmed by 0 bases and V by 3 bases; bases with no gene match: 2. Germline-derived CDR1 and CDR2 are DFQATT and SNEGSKA (reference sequence). CDR3 region: CSASRDSSYEQYF. In DNA, the CDR3 is TGCAGTGCTAGTAGGGACAGCTCCTACGAGCAGTACTTC.

The chain combines TRBV7-3 with TRBJ2-2, with 9 bases aligning to TRBD2. Germline CDR1 SGHTA, CDR2 FQGTGA. Trimming cost V 3 bases and J 7 bases; bases outside gene matches: 3. The CDR3 is made up of 14 amino acids. The CDR3 here is CASSLVAGDGELFF. The CDR3 DNA is TGTGCCAGCAGCTTGGTAGCGGGGGACGGGGAGCTGTTTTTT.

The V gene is TRBV9, the J gene TRBJ2-1, with 7 positions matching TRBD2. The CDR3 sequence is 14 residues long. CDR1 is SGDLS and CDR2 is YYNGEE in the germline V gene. Trimming cost V 3 bases and J 2 bases; bases outside gene matches: 2. The CDR3 sequence is CASSAGLAYNEQFF. In DNA form, the CDR3 reads TGTGCCAGCAGCGCTGGACTAGCCTACAATGAGCAGTTCTTC.

The chain carries TRBV28 and TRBJ2-7; 8 nucleotides match TRBD1. Germline V CDR1 and CDR2: MDHEN, SYDVKM. The V gene end was trimmed by 4 bases and the J gene end by 0 bases; junction bases not matched to a gene: 2. This CDR3 spans 14 amino acids. The CDR3 reads CASSYGQGSYEQYF. CDR3 nucleotide sequence: TGTGCCAGCAGTTATGGACAGGGCTCCTACGAGCAGTACTTC. Full variable domain (rest looked up from reference TRBV28 and TRBJ2-7): DVKVTQSSRYLVKRTGEKVFLECVQDMDHENMFWYRQDPGLGLRLIYFSYDVKMKEKGDIPEGYSVSREKKERFSLILESASTNQTSMYLCASSYGQGSYEQYFGPGTRLTVT.

This clone came up a few times. The CDR3 coding sequence is TGCAGCGTTGAAACGTCGGGACAGGGGGTCAATGAGCAGTTCTTC. This codes for CSVETSGQGVNEQFF. This sequence joins TRBV29-1 and TRBJ2-1; 11 nucleotides line up with TRBD1. Germline-derived CDR1 and CDR2 are SQVTM and ANQGSEA. CDR3 length: 15 residues. Trimming removed 2 bases from V and 6 bases from J; junction bases left unmatched: 6.

The J gene is TRBJ1-5, the V gene TRBV28, with TRBD1 matching 8 bases. CDR3 length: 14 residues. Trimming at V came to 4 bases and at J to 6 bases, leaving 5 bases not matched to a gene. Germline CDR1 reads MDHEN; CDR2 reads SYDVKM. CDR3 sequence: CASSWTGNGQPQHF. As DNA, the CDR3 is TGTGCCAGCAGTTGGACAGGGAACGGTCAGCCCCAGCATTTT.